One and the same sample provided the 11 T cell receptor beta chains below, sequenced in a study of cytomegalovirus exposure and HLA in healthy donors. 13 Jbeta primers and 60 Vbeta primers were used for the PCR. This table comes from immunoSEQ multiplex PCR, and its TCRdb copy is limited to in-frame clones, with some not included. Among fewer than 65,000 clones listed, roughly 82% were seen once. Sequencing was done on a sample of PBMCs. Every receptor here comes from a man aged 30-40 years in good health and CMV-seronegative.

This chain connects TRBV30 to TRBJ2-5; 10 bases are a match to TRBD1. CDR1 is GTSNPN and CDR2 is SVGIG in the germline V gene (reference sequence). V was clipped by 2 bases and J by 11 bases; unmatched bases: 8. CDR3 length: 13 residues. DNA for the CDR3: TGTGCCTGGAGTACGGGACAGGGGAATGGGCAGTACTTC. This codes for CAWSTGQGNGQYF.

This sequence joins TRBV4-3 and TRBJ1-2; no definite D call. With 0 bases removed from V and 8 bases from J, the gap between germline ends came to 16 bases. The CDR3 is 15 residues long. Germline CDR1 reads LGHNA; CDR2 reads YSLEER. DNA for the CDR3: TGCGCCAGCAGCCAAGAGAGGCGGAACCTCCCCGGCTACACCTTC. Protein sequence: CASSQERRNLPGYTF.

There are a few counts of this clone. This chain joins TRBV4-1 and TRBJ2-2; D is ambiguous. Germline V gives CDR1 MGHRA, CDR2 YSYEKL. This CDR3 has 17 amino acids. V was cut by 1 base and J by 5 bases, with 17 bases left in between. The DNA for the CDR3 is TGCGCCAGCAGCCAAGGGCTTCGTGACATTCGTACCGGGGAGCTGTTTTTT. Protein: CASSQGLRDIRTGELFF.

The V and J genes are TRBV7-3 and TRBJ1-2; 8 positions agree with TRBD1. The CDR3 is made up of 13 amino acids. Germline CDR1 and CDR2: SGHTA and FQGTGA. Losses at the gene ends were 8 bases for V and 5 bases for J; bases not matched to a gene: 7. CDR3 sequence: CASSGQGAYGYTF. The CDR3 DNA reads TGTGCCAGCTCAGGCCAGGGGGCATATGGCTACACCTTC.

The J gene is TRBJ2-1, the V gene TRBV7-9, with D uncertain. The CDR3 runs to 12 residues. Germline V gives CDR1 SEHNR, CDR2 FQNEAQ (reference sequence). The V and J ends lost 1 base and 12 bases respectively, with 10 bases between them. The CDR3 here is CASSLEARLQFF. The CDR3 DNA is TGTGCCAGCAGCTTAGAGGCTAGACTGCAGTTCTTC.

This clone has a single count. V is TRBV7-8 and J is TRBJ2-7; weak D call: TRBD1 (5 bases). Trimming shortened V by 2 bases and J by 3 bases, and 11 bases separated the two germline ends. CDR1 and CDR2 from the germline V gene are SGHVS and FQNEAQ. This CDR3 contains 14 residues. CDR3 bases: TGTGCCAGCAGCTTATTGGGGCGAGGCTACGAGCAGTACTTC. Amino acid sequence: CASSLLGRGYEQYF.

This clone has only a few counts. The chain combines TRBV7-9 with TRBJ1-2; TRBD1 is a possible D gene (6 bases). CDR3 length: 19 amino acids. CDR1 SEHNR and CDR2 FQNEAQ come from the germline V gene (reference sequence). Trimming removed 1 base at V and 0 bases at J, with 21 bases between. The DNA for the CDR3 is TGTGCCAGCAGCTTAGACAGGGTCCATCCCAAACTTACTAACTATGGCTACACCTTC. It yields the protein CASSLDRVHPKLTNYGYTF.

A remark on this clone: Its ends do not fully match the called genes, so a read error is possible. The chain has TRBV6-1 and TRBJ2-3; D is undetermined. CDR3 size: 13 residues. The germline V gene encodes CDR1 MNHNS and CDR2 SASEGT. The DNA for the CDR3 is TGTGCCAGCAAACGTCAGTTGGCAGAAACGCAGTATTTT. This translates into CASKRQLAETQYF.

The chain links TRBV2 to TRBJ2-3; 8 nucleotides match TRBD2. The CDR3 consists of 16 residues. The V gene end was trimmed by 3 bases and the J gene end by 0 bases; junction bases not matched to a gene: 5. CDR1 is SNHLY and CDR2 is FYNNEI in the germline V gene. CDR3 in amino acids: CASSDTAGASTDTQYF. DNA of the CDR3: TGTGCCAGCAGTGACACAGCGGGGGCTAGCACAGATACGCAGTATTTT.

CDR3 nucleotides: TGTGCCACCAGCGGCTGGACTAGCGGGGTTCAAGAGACCCAGTACTTC. It encodes CATSGWTSGVQETQYF. This chain connects TRBV15 to TRBJ2-5, with 12 bases lining up with TRBD2. V gave up 5 bases and J gave up 2 bases; unmatched junction bases: 6. CDR3 size: 16 residues. Germline-derived CDR1 and CDR2 are LNHNV and YYDKDF (reference sequence).

This clone appeared once. The chain joins TRBV4-3 to TRBJ2-2, with TRBD2 matching 10 bases. The CDR3 is 16 residues long. V lost 5 bases, J lost 7 bases, and 10 bases stayed unmatched. Germline V CDR1 and CDR2: LGHNA, YSLEER. The CDR3 nucleotides are TGCGCCAGCAGCGCCCATCTAGCGGGAGAGGGCGGGGAGCTGTTTTTT. Its translation: CASSAHLAGEGGELFF.